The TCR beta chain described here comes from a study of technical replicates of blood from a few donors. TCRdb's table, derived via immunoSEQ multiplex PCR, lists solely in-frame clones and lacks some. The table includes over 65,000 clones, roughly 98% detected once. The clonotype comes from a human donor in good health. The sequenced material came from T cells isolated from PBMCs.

Here the CDR3 reads CASRRVASDSYEQYF. The CDR3 bases are TGTGCCAGCAGAAGGGTGGCTAGCGACTCCTACGAGCAGTACTTC. The V gene is TRBV6-1, the J gene TRBJ2-7, with a possible D match to TRBD2 (6 bases). Trimming took off 6 bases at V and 0 bases at J, with 15 bases between the two ends. The CDR3 is 15 residues long. Germline assignment: CDR1 MNHNS and CDR2 SASEGT.